Described below is a single T cell receptor (beta chain) sequence and its context. Its antigen is not known. There were at least 6 micrograms of total RNA extracted from every sample. This entry belongs to a study of blood T cells in healthy people across ages. Study conclusions and caveats: Observed TCR beta diversity showed a strong correlation with the percentage of naive T cells as measured by flow cytometry.

Then a second PCR, running roughly 7 to 11 cycles, was carried out with a sample-barcoded 5' primer and a J-beta primer mix. TCRdb independently ran MiXCR on the 5' RACE reads; one entry per CDR3 protein. The table has 1.5 million to 1.8 million distinct CDR3 sequences, approximately 39% seen once; the top ten hold more than 4%. Trimming shortened V by 1 base and J by 5 bases, and 9 bases separated the two germline ends. Germline CDR1 is SGHDT and CDR2 is YYEEEE. The CDR3 totals 13 residues. The rearrangement links TRBV5-6 to TRBJ2-5; D is ambiguous. Sequencing used blood. This receptor was identified in a woman between 18 and 29 years old in good health. The CDR3 here is CASSLKGSETQYF. In DNA, the CDR3 is TGTGCCAGCAGCTTGAAAGGGTCGGAGACCCAGTACTTC.